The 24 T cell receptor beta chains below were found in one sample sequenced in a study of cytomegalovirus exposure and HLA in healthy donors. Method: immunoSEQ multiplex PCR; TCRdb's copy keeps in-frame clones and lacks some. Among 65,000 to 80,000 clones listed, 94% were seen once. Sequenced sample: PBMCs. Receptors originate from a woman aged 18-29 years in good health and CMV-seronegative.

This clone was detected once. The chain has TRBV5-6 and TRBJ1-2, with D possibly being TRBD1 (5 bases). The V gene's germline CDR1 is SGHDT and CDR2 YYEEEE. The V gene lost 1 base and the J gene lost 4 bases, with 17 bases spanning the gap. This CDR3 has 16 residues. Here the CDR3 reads CASSLPGFQGTYGYTF. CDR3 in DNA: TGTGCCAGCAGCTTGCCCGGGTTTCAGGGAACCTATGGCTACACCTTC.

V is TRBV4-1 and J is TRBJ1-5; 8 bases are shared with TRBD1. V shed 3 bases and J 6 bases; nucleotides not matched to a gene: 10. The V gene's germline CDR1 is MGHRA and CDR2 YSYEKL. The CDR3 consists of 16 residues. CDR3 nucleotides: TGCGCCAGCAGCCACCTGACAGGGGTAGGTGTTCAGCCCCAGCATTTT. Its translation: CASSHLTGVGVQPQHF.

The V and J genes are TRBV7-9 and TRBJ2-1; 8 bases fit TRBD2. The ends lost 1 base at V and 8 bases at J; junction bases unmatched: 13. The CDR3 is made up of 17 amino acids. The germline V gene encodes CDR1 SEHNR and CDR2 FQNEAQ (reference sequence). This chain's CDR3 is CASSLVPGGEILHEQFF. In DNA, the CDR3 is TGTGCCAGCAGCTTAGTCCCCGGGGGGGAGATACTACATGAGCAGTTCTTC. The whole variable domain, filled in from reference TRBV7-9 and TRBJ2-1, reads DTGVSQNPRHKITKRGQNVTFRCDPISEHNRLYWYRQTLGQGPEFLTYFQNEAQLEKSRLLSDRFSAERPKGSFSTLEIQRTEQGDSAMYLCASSLVPGGEILHEQFFGPGTRLTVL.

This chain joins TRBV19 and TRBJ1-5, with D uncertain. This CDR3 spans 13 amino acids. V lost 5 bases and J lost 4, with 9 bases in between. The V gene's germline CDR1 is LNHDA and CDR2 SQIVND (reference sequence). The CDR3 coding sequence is TGTGCCAGTAGTTGGGAGTCGAATCAGCCCCAGCATTTT. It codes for CASSWESNQPQHF.

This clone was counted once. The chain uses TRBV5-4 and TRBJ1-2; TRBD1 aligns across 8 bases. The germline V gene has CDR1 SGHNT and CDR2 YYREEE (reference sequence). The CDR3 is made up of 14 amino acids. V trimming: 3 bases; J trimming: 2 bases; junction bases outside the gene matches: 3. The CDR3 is CASSWRQGNYGYTF. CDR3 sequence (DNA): TGTGCCAGCAGCTGGAGACAGGGGAACTATGGCTACACCTTC.

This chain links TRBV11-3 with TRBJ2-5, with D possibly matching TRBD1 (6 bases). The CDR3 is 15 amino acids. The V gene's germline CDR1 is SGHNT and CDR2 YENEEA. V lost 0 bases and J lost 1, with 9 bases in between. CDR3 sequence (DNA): TGTGCCAGCAGCTTAGAGTGGGGGCCCCAAGAGACCCAGTACTTC. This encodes CASSLEWGPQETQYF.

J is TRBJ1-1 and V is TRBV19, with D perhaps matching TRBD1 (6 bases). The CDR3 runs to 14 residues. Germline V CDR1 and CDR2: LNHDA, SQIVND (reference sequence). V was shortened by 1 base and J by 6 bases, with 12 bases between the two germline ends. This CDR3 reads CASSIGAGAPEAFF. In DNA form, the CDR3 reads TGTGCCAGTAGTATAGGCGCAGGGGCACCTGAAGCTTTCTTT.

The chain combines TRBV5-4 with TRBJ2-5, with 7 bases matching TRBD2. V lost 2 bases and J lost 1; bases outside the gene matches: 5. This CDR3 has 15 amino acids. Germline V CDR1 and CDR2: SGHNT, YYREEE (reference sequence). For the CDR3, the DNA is TGTGCCAGCAGCTTCGGAGGGAGGGCCCAAGAGACCCAGTACTTC. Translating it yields CASSFGGRAQETQYF.

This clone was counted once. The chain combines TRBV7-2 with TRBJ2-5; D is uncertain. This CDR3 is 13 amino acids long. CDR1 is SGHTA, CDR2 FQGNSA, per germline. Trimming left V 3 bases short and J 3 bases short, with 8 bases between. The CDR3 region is CASSFGTKETQYF. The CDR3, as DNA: TGTGCCAGCAGCTTTGGCACAAAAGAGACCCAGTACTTC.

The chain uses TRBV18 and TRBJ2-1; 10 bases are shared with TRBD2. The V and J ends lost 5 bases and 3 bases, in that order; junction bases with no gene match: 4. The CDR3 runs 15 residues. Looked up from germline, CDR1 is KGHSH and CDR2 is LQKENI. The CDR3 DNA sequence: TGTGCCAGCTCAGTTACTAGCGGGGACTACAATGAGCAGTTCTTC. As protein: CASSVTSGDYNEQFF.

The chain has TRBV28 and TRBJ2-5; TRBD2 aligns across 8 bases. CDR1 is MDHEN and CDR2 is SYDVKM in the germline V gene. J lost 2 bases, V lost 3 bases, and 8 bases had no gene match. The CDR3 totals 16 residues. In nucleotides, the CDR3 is TGTGCCAGCAGTTTGAACAGCGGGAGTTGGCAAGAGACCCAGTACTTC. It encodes CASSLNSGSWQETQYF.

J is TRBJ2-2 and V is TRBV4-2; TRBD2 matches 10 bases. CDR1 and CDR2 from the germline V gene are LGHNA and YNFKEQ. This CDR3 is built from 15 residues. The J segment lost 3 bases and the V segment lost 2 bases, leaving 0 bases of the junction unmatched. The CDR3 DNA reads TGTGCCAGCAGCCAACTAGCGGGGGACACCGGGGAGCTGTTTTTT. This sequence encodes CASSQLAGDTGELFF.

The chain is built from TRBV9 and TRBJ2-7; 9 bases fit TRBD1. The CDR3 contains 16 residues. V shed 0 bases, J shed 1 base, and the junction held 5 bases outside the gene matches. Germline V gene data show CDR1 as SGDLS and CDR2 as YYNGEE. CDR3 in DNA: TGTGCCAGCAGCGTAGGGACAGGGGTGAAGTCCTACGAGCAGTACTTC. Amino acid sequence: CASSVGTGVKSYEQYF.

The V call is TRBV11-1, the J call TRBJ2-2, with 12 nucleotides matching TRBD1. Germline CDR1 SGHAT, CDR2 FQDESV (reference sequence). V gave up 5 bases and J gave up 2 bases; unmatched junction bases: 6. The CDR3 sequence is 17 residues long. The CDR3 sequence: CASSRGQGALNTGELFF. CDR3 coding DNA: TGTGCCAGCAGCAGGGGACAGGGGGCCTTAAACACCGGGGAGCTGTTTTTT.

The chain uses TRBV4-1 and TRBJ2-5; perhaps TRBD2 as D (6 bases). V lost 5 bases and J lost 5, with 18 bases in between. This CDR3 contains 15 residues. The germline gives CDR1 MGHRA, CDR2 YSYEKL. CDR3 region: CASSDGTGEVETQYF. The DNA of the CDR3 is TGCGCCAGCAGCGACGGGACTGGGGAGGTGGAGACCCAGTACTTC.

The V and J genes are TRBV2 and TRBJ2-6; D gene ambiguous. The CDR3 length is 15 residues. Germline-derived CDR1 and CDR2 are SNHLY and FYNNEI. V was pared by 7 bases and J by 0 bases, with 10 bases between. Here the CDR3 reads CASIVDSSGANVLTF. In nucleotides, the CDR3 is TGTGCCAGCATTGTCGACTCCTCTGGGGCCAACGTCCTGACTTTC.

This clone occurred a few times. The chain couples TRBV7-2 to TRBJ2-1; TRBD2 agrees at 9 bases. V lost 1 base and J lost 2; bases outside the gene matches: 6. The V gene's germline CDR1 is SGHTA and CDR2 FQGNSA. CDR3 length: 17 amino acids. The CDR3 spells CASSLGPGLAPYNEQFF. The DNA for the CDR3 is TGTGCCAGCAGCTTAGGCCCGGGACTAGCCCCCTACAATGAGCAGTTCTTC.

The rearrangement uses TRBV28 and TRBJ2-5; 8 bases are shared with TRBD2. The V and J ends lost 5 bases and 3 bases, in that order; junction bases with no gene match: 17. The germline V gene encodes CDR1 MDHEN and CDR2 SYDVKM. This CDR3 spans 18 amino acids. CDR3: CASSTSRETSVREETQYF. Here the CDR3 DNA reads TGTGCCAGCAGTACCTCCAGGGAGACTAGCGTGAGGGAAGAGACCCAGTACTTC.

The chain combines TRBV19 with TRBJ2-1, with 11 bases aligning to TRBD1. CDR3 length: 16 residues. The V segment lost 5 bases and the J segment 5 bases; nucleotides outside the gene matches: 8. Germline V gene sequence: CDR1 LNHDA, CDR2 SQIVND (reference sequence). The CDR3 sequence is CASSLLGQGGNNEQFF. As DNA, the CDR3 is TGTGCCAGTAGTCTCCTGGGACAGGGGGGTAACAATGAGCAGTTCTTC.

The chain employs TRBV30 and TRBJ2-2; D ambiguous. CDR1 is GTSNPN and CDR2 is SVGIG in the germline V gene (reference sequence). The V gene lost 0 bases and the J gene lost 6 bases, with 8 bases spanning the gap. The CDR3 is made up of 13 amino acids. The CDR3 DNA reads TGTGCCTGGAGTGTACTAATATCCGGGGAGCTGTTTTTT. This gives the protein CAWSVLISGELFF.

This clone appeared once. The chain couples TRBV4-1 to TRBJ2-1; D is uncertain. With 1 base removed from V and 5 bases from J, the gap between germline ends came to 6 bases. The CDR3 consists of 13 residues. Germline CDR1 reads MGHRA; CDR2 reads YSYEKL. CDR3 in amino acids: CASSQAPNNEQFF. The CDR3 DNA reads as TGCGCCAGCAGCCAAGCCCCCAACAATGAGCAGTTCTTC.

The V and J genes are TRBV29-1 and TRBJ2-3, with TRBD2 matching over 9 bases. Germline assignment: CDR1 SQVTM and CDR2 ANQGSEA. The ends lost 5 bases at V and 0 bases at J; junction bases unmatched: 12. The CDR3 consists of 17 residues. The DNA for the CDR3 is TGCAGCGTTTCATGGGTAGCGGGGGCCACCAGCACAGATACGCAGTATTTT. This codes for CSVSWVAGATSTDTQYF.

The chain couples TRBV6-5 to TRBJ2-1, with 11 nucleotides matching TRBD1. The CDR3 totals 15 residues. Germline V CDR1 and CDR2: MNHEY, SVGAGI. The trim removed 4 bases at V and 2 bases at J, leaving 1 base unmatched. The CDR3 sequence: CASSSGQGAYNEQFF. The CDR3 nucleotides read TGTGCCAGCAGTTCGGGACAGGGGGCCTACAATGAGCAGTTCTTC.

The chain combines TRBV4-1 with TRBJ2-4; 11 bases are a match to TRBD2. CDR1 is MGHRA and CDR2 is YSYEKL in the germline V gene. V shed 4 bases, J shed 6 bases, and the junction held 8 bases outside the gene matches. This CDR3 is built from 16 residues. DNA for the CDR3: TGCGCCAGCAGCCCGTACCCCGGGACTAGCGGAAACATTCAGTACTTC. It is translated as CASSPYPGTSGNIQYF.